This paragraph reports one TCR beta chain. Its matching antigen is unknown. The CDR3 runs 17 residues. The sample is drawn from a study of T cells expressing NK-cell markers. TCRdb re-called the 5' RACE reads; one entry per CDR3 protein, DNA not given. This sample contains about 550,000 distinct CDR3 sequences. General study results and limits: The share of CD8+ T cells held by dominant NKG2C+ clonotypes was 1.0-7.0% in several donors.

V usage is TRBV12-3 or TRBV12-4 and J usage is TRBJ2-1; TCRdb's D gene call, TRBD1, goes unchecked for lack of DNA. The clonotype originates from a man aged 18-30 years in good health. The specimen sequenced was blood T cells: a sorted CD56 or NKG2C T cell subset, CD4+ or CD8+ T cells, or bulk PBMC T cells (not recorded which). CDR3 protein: CASSSGTRGLNHREQFF.